This TCR beta chain was obtained from a study of CD8+ T cells in alopecia areata. Note on this clone: Its matching antigen is unknown.

Per the germline V gene, CDR1 is GTSNPN and CDR2 is SVGIG (reference sequence). The CDR3 loop spans 12 amino acids. V was pared by 5 bases and J by 5 bases, with 2 bases of the junction left unmatched. As for treatment: oral pan-JAK inhibitor, 5-10 mg twice daily. Peripheral blood and lesional scalp punch biopsies were taken from alopecia areata patients. RNA, once extracted, was reverse transcribed into cDNA for use as the sequencing template. Some clones are missing from TCRdb's copy, which holds only in-frame ones; the method was immunoSEQ multiplex PCR. The repertoire has under 150,000 clones, 56% of them found once; the top ten carry 3% to 4%. Whole-study findings and limits: It was observed that many expanded lesional clones persisted in scalp and blood during tofacitinib.

This rearrangement joins TRBV30 to TRBJ1-1; 10 bases match TRBD1. The TCR was taken from a human donor with alopecia areata. Sequencing was performed on CD4+ T cells sorted from blood, taken at week 24, from a patient treated with tofacitinib. The CDR3 sequence: CAWGTGETEAFF. The CDR3 DNA sequence: TGTGCCTGGGGGACAGGGGAAACTGAAGCTTTCTTT.